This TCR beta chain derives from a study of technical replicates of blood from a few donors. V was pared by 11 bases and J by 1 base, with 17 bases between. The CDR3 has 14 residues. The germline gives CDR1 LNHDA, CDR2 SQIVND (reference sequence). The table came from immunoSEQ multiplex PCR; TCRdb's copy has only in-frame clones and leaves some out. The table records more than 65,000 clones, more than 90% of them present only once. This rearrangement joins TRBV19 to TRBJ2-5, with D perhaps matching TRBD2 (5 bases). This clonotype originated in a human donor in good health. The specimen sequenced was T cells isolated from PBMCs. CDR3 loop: CASSGSGLQETQYF. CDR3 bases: TGTGCCTCCTCGGGAAGCGGACTCCAAGAGACCCAGTACTTC.